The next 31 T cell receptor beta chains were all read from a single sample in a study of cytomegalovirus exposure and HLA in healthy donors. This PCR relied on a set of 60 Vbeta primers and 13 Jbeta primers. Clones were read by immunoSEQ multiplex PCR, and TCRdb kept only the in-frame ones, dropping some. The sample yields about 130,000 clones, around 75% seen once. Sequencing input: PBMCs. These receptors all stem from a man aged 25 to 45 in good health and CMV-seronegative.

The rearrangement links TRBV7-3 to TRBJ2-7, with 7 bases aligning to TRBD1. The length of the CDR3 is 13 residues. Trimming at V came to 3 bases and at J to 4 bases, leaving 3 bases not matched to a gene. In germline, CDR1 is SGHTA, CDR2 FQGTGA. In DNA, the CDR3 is TGTGCCAGCAGCTTTCAACAGGGGTACGAGCAGTACTTC. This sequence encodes CASSFQQGYEQYF. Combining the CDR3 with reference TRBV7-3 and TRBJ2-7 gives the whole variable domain GAGVSQTPSNKVTEKGKYVELRCDPISGHTALYWYRQSLGQGPEFLIYFQGTGAADDSGLPNDRFFAVRPEGSVSTLKIQRTERGDSAVYLCASSFQQGYEQYFGPGTRLTVT.

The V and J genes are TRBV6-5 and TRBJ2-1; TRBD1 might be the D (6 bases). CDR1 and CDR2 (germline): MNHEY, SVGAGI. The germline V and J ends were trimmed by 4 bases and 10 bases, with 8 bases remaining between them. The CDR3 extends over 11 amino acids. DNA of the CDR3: TGTGCCAGCAGTTCAGGGACAGAGCAGTTCTTC. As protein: CASSSGTEQFF.

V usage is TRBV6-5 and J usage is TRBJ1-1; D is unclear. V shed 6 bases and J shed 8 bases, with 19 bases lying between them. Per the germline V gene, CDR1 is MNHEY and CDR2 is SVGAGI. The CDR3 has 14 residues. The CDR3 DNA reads TGTGCCAGCAGCTCCCTCATCCGAGGTAAAGAAGCTTTCTTT. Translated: CASSSLIRGKEAFF.

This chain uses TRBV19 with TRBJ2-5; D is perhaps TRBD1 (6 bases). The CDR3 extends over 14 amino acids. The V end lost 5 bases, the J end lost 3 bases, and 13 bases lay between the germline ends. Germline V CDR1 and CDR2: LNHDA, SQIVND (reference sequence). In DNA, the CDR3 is TGTGCCAGTAGTCCCCGGACAGCCGAAGAGACCCAGTACTTC. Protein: CASSPRTAEETQYF. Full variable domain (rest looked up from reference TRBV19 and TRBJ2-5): DGGITQSPKYLFRKEGQNVTLSCEQNLNHDAMYWYRQDPGQGLRLIYYSQIVNDFQKGDIAEGYSVSREKKESFPLTVTSAQKNPTAFYLCASSPRTAEETQYFGPGTRLLVL.

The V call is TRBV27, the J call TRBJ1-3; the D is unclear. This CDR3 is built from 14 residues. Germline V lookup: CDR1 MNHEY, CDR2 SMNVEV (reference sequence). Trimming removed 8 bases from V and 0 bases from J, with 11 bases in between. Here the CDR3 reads CASGSISSGNTIYF. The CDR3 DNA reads TGTGCCAGCGGTTCCATTTCCTCTGGAAACACCATATATTTT.

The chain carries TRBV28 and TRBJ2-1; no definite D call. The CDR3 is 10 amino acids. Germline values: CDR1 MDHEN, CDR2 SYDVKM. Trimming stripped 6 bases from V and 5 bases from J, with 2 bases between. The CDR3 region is CASSDNEQFF. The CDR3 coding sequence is TGTGCCAGCAGCGACAATGAGCAGTTCTTC.

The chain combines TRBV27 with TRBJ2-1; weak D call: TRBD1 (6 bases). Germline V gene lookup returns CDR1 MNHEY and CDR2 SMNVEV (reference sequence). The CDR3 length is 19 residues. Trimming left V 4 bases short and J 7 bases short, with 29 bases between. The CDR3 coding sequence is TGTGCCAGCAGTTACCTAGACAGGAACCCACTCCCACACGGAAATGAGCAGTTCTTC. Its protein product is CASSYLDRNPLPHGNEQFF.

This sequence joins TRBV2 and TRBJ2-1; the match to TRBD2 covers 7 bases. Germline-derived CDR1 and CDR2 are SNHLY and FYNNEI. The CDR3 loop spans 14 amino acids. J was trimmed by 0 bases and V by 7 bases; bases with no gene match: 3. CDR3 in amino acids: CASTWDYSYNEQFF. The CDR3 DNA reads TGTGCCAGCACCTGGGACTACTCCTACAATGAGCAGTTCTTC.

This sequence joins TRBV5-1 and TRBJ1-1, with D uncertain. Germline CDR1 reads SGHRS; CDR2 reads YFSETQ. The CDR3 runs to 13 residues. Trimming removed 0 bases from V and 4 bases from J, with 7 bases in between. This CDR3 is CASSLVVSTEAFF. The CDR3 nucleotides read TGCGCCAGCAGCTTGGTTGTCTCCACTGAAGCTTTCTTT. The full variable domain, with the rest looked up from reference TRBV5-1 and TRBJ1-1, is KAGVTQTPRYLIKTRGQQVTLSCSPISGHRSVSWYQQTPGQGLQFLFEYFSETQRNKGNFPGRFSGRQFSNSRSEMNVSTLELGDSALYLCASSLVVSTEAFFGQGTRLTVV.

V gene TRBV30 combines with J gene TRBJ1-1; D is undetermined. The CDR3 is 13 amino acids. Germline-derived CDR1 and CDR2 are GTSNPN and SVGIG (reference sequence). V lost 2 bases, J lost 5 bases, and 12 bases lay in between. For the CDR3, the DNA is TGTGCCTGGAGTATGGACTCGGGGACTGAAGCTTTCTTT. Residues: CAWSMDSGTEAFF.

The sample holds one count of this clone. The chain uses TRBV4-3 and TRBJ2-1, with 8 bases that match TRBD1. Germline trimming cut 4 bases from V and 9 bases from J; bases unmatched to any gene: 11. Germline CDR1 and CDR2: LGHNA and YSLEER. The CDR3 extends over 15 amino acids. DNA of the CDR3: TGCGCCAGCAGCCCGGACAGGGTTCCTGCTGGTGAGCAGTTCTTC. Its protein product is CASSPDRVPAGEQFF.

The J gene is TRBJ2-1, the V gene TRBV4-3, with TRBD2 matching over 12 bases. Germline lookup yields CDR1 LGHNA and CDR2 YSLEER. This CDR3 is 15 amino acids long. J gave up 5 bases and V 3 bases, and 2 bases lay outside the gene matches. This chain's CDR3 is CASSHLAGGHNEQFF. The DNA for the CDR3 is TGCGCCAGCAGCCATCTAGCGGGGGGGCACAATGAGCAGTTCTTC.

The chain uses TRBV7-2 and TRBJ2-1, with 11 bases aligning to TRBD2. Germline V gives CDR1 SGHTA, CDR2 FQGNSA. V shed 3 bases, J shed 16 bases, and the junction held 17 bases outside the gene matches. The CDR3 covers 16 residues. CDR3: CASSFFLAGGQHPPFF. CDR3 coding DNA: TGTGCCAGCAGCTTTTTTCTAGCGGGGGGACAACACCCCCCCTTCTTC.

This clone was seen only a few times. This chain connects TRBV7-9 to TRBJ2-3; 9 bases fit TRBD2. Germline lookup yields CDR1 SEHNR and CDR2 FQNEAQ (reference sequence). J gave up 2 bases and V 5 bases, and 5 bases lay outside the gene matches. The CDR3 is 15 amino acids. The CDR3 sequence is CASSPGLAFTDTQYF. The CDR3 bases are TGTGCCAGCAGCCCGGGACTAGCCTTCACAGATACGCAGTATTTT. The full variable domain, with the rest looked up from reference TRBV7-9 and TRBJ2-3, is DTGVSQNPRHKITKRGQNVTFRCDPISEHNRLYWYRQTLGQGPEFLTYFQNEAQLEKSRLLSDRFSAERPKGSFSTLEIQRTEQGDSAMYLCASSPGLAFTDTQYFGPGTRLTVL.

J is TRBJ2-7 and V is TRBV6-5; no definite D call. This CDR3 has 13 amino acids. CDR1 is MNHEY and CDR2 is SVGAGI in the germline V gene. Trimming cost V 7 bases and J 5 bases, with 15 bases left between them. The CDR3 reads CASTFTGRDEQYF. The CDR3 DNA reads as TGTGCCAGCACCTTTACTGGCCGGGACGAGCAGTACTTC.

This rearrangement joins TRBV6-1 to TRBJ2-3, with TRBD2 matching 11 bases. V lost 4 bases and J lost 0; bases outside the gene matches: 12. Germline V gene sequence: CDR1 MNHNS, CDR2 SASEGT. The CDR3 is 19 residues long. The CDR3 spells CASSGLGTWTSGSTDTQYF. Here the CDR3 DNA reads TGTGCCAGCAGTGGACTTGGGACGTGGACTAGCGGGAGCACAGATACGCAGTATTTT.

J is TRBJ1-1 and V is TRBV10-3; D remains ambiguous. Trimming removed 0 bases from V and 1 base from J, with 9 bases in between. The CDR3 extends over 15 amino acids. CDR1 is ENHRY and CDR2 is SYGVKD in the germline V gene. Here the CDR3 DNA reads TGTGCCATCAGTGAGTCCGAGAATCCGAACACTGAAGCTTTCTTT. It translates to CAISESENPNTEAFF.

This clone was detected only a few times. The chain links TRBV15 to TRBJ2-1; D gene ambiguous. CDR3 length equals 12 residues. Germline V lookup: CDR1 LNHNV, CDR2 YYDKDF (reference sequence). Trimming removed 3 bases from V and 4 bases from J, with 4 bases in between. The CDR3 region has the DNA TGTGCCACCAGCAGCCGGTACAATGAGCAGTTCTTC. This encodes CATSSRYNEQFF.

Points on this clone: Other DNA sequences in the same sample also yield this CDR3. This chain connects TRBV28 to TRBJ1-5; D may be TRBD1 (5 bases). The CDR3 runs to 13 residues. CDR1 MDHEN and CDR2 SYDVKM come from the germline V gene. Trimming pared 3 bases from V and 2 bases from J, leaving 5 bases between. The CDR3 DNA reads TGTGCCAGCAGTTTGACAGGCAATCAGCCCCAGCATTTT. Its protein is CASSLTGNQPQHF.

The CDR3 loop reads CASNGISGDQETQYF. The CDR3 DNA follows: TGTGCCAGTAACGGCATAAGCGGGGACCAAGAGACCCAGTACTTC. The J gene is TRBJ2-5, the V gene TRBV19; 7 bases fit TRBD2. Losses at the gene ends were 7 bases for V and 0 bases for J; bases not matched to a gene: 8. The CDR3 consists of 15 residues. Germline V gives CDR1 LNHDA, CDR2 SQIVND (reference sequence). The full variable domain, its missing parts supplied by reference TRBV19 and TRBJ2-5, is DGGITQSPKYLFRKEGQNVTLSCEQNLNHDAMYWYRQDPGQGLRLIYYSQIVNDFQKGDIAEGYSVSREKKESFPLTVTSAQKNPTAFYLCASNGISGDQETQYFGPGTRLLVL.

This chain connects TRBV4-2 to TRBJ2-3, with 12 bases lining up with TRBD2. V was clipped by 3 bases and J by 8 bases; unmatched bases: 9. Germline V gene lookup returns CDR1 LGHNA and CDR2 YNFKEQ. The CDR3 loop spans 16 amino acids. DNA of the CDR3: TGTGCCAGCAGCCAGGTCCTAGCGGGAGGGCCGGCTACGCAGTATTTT. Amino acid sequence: CASSQVLAGGPATQYF.

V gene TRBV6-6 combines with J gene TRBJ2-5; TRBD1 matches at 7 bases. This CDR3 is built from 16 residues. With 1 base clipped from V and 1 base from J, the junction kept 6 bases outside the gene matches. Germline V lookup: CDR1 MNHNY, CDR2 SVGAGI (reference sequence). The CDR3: CASSYLGRGTQETQYF. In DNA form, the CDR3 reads TGTGCCAGCAGTTACTTGGGCAGGGGGACCCAAGAGACCCAGTACTTC.

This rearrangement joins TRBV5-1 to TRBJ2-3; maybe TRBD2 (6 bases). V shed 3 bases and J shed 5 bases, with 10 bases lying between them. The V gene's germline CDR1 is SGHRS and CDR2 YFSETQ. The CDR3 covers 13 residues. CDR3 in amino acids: CASSSLAVDTQYF. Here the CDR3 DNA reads TGCGCCAGCAGCTCATTAGCGGTAGATACGCAGTATTTT.

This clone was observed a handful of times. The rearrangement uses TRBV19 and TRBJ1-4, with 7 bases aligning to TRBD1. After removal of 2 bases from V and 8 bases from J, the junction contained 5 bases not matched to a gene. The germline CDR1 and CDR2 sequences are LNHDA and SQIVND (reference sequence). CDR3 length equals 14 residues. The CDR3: CASSIKGAGEKLFF. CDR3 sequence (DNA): TGTGCCAGTAGTATAAAGGGGGCGGGGGAAAAACTGTTTTTT.

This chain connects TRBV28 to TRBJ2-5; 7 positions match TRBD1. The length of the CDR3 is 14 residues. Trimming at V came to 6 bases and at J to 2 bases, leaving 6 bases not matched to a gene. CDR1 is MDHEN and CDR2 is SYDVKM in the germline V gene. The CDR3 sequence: CASSESGGQETQYF. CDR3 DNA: TGTGCCAGCAGCGAATCAGGGGGTCAAGAGACCCAGTACTTC.

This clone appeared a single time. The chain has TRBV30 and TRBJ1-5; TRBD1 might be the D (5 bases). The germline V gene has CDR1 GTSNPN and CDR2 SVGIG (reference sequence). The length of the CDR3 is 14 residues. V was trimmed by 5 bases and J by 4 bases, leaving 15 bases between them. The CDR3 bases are TGTGCCTGGGCCCAGGGATTAGGGAATCAGCCCCAGCATTTT. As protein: CAWAQGLGNQPQHF.

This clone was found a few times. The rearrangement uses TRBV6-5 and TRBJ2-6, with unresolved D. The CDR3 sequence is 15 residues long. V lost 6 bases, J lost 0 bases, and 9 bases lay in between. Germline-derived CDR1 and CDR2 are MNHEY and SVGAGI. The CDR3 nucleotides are TGTGCCAGCAGGGTCACAGACTCTGGGGCCAACGTCCTGACTTTC. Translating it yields CASRVTDSGANVLTF.

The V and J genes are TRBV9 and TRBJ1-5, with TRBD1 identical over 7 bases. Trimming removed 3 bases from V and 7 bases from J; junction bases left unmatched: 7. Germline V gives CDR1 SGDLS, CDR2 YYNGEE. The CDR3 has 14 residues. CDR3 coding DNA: TGTGCCAGCAGCGGACAGGGCGGCGGGCAGCCCCAGCATTTT. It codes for CASSGQGGGQPQHF.

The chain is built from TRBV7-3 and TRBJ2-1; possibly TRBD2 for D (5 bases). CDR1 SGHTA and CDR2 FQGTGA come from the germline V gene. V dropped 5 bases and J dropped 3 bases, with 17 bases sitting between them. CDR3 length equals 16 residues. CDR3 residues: CASSPHRGFNYNEQFF. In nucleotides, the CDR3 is TGTGCCAGCAGCCCCCACAGAGGGTTTAACTACAATGAGCAGTTCTTC.

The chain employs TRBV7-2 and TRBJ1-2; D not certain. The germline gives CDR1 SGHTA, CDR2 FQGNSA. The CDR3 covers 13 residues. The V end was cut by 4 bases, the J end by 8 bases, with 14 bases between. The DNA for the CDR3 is TGTGCCAGCAGCTCCCGGCGGGAAGGGGGCTACACCTTC. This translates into CASSSRREGGYTF.

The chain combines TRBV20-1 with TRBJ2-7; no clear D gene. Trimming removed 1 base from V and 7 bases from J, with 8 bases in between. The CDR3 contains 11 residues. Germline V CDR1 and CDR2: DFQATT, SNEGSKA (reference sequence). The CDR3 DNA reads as TGCAGTGCTAGAGGCCTCGAGGAGCAGTACTTC. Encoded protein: CSARGLEEQYF.